One and the same sample provided the 18 T cell receptor beta chains below, sequenced in a study of cytomegalovirus exposure and HLA in healthy donors. The study ran its PCR with 60 Vbeta and 13 Jbeta primers. Method: immunoSEQ multiplex PCR; TCRdb's copy keeps in-frame clones and lacks some. The sample lists fewer than 250,000 clones, around 79% occurring once. Sequenced: PBMCs. The receptor set was obtained from a young man in good health and CMV-seronegative.

The chain uses TRBV7-8 and TRBJ2-1; TRBD2 matches 14 bases. Losses at the gene ends were 1 base for V and 9 bases for J; bases not matched to a gene: 11. Germline CDR1 is SGHVS and CDR2 is FQNEAQ. The CDR3 runs to 18 residues. The CDR3: CASSLGGGTSGRLGEQFF. CDR3 coding DNA: TGTGCCAGCAGCTTAGGAGGGGGGACTAGCGGGAGATTAGGTGAGCAGTTCTTC.

The rearrangement joins TRBV14 to TRBJ1-2, with 7 bases identical to TRBD1. This CDR3 is built from 16 residues. Germline V gives CDR1 SGHDN, CDR2 FVKESK. J gave up 5 bases and V 8 bases, and 17 bases lay outside the gene matches. The CDR3 DNA reads TGTGCCAGCTCCCGACAGGGAGGCCTACTACAATATGGCTACACCTTC. It specifies CASSRQGGLLQYGYTF.

The gene calls are TRBV7-2 and TRBJ2-7; no clear D gene. The ends were cut back, 5 bases at V and 0 bases at J, with 11 bases in the middle. This CDR3 contains 14 residues. CDR1 is SGHTA, CDR2 FQGNSA, per germline. In DNA form, the CDR3 reads TGTGCCAGCAGCGCTACGTATGACTCCTACGAGCAGTACTTC. Protein product: CASSATYDSYEQYF. Drawing the rest from reference TRBV7-2 and TRBJ2-7, the complete variable domain is GAGVSQSPSNKVTEKGKDVELRCDPISGHTALYWYRQSLGQGLEFLIYFQGNSAPDKSGLPSDRFSAERTGGSVSTLTIQRTQQEDSAVYLCASSATYDSYEQYFGPGTRLTVT.

This chain joins TRBV11-2 and TRBJ2-2, with D maybe TRBD1 (5 bases). The CDR3 is made up of 15 amino acids. From germline, CDR1 is SGHAT and CDR2 FQNNGV. The V end was cut by 6 bases, the J end by 7 bases, with 18 bases between. The CDR3 protein is CASSQTPGKDGELFF. CDR3 in DNA: TGTGCCAGCAGTCAAACCCCAGGGAAGGACGGGGAGCTGTTTTTT.

The chain recombines TRBV7-9 with TRBJ1-2, with D unresolved. V was clipped by 3 bases and J by 3 bases, with 5 bases between them. The germline gives CDR1 SEHNR, CDR2 FQNEAQ (reference sequence). This CDR3 comprises 12 residues. CDR3 sequence: CASSLGDYGYTF. CDR3 coding DNA: TGTGCCAGCAGCTTGGGAGACTATGGCTACACCTTC.

This chain uses TRBV6-9 with TRBJ2-4; 10 bases fit TRBD2. Germline CDR1 reads MNHGY; CDR2 reads SVAAGI. The junction had 11 bases not matched to a gene; V was cut back by 9 bases and J by 0 bases. The CDR3 covers 17 residues. CDR3 bases: TGTGCCAGGGAATACAGCGGGAGGGGGGGAGCCAAAAACATTCAGTACTTC. This encodes CAREYSGRGGAKNIQYF.

J is TRBJ2-2 and V is TRBV15; 8 bases agree with TRBD1. The CDR3 loop spans 17 amino acids. V shed 0 bases and J 6 bases; nucleotides not matched to a gene: 9. Germline CDR1 reads LNHNV; CDR2 reads YYDKDF (reference sequence). The CDR3 reads CATSREVRTGFPGELFF. CDR3 nucleotides: TGTGCCACCAGCAGAGAGGTGAGGACAGGGTTCCCCGGGGAGCTGTTTTTT.

The chain couples TRBV2 to TRBJ2-3, with TRBD2 as a possible D gene (5 bases). V was shortened by 6 bases and J by 0 bases, with 13 bases between the two germline ends. Germline V CDR1 and CDR2: SNHLY, FYNNEI. This CDR3 comprises 15 residues. The DNA for the CDR3 is TGTGCCAGCAGAGCCACGGGGTTGAGCACAGATACGCAGTATTTT. Translating it yields CASRATGLSTDTQYF.

The chain carries TRBV28 and TRBJ1-1; no firm D call. This CDR3 region has 15 residues. Trimming shortened V by 2 bases and J by 0 bases, and 10 bases separated the two germline ends. Germline CDR1 and CDR2: MDHEN and SYDVKM. CDR3 in amino acids: CASSLRRQLNTEAFF. The DNA of the CDR3 is TGTGCCAGCAGTTTAAGGCGGCAGCTGAACACTGAAGCTTTCTTT.

The J gene is TRBJ2-1, the V gene TRBV5-1, with 7 bases fitting TRBD1. The CDR3 length is 15 residues. Looked up from germline, CDR1 is SGHRS and CDR2 is YFSETQ. The trim removed 0 bases at V and 6 bases at J, leaving 6 bases unmatched. CDR3 coding DNA: TGCGCCAGCAGCTTGGGAGAGGGGGCTGGCAATGAGCAGTTCTTC. It codes for CASSLGEGAGNEQFF.

This clone appeared a few times. At one boundary the junction diverges from the germline segment, which might be a read error. This rearrangement joins TRBV6-8 to TRBJ2-1; no definite D call. Germline CDR1 and CDR2: MNHGY and SAAAGT. The CDR3 is 9 residues long. CDR3 in DNA: TGTGCCAGCAGGAATACGTGGCTCTTC. Its protein is CASRNTWLF.

The chain recombines TRBV7-9 with TRBJ2-5; 7 nucleotides agree with TRBD2. V gave up 4 bases and J gave up 5 bases; unmatched junction bases: 10. This CDR3 spans 15 amino acids. Germline V gives CDR1 SEHNR, CDR2 FQNEAQ (reference sequence). CDR3 in DNA: TGTGCCAGCAGCTCGATGCTAGCGGCGAGCGAGACCCAGTACTTC. Its protein is CASSSMLAASETQYF.

V gene TRBV7-2 combines with J gene TRBJ2-2, with D uncertain. The CDR3 is made up of 13 amino acids. CDR1 and CDR2 (germline): SGHTA, FQGNSA. Trimming left V 2 bases short and J 6 bases short, with 7 bases between. CDR3 nucleotide sequence: TGTGCCAGCAGCTTATACGGGTCCGGGGAGCTGTTTTTT. It specifies CASSLYGSGELFF.

The V and J genes are TRBV25-1 and TRBJ1-5; D is possibly TRBD1 (5 bases). Germline values: CDR1 MGHDK, CDR2 SYGVNS. The CDR3 totals 13 residues. V shed 1 base and J shed 5 bases, with 6 bases lying between them. The CDR3: CASSEWGDQPQHF. The CDR3 nucleotides read TGTGCCAGCAGTGAATGGGGGGATCAGCCCCAGCATTTT.

This clone has at least ten counts. The chain joins TRBV5-4 to TRBJ1-1; TRBD1 might be the D (6 bases). Between the trimmed V and J ends, which lost 3 bases and 2 bases, there was a span of 17 bases. The germline V gene encodes CDR1 SGHNT and CDR2 YYREEE (reference sequence). The CDR3 runs 16 residues. The CDR3 sequence: CASSSPKQGRNTEAFF. CDR3 bases: TGTGCCAGCAGCTCGCCCAAACAGGGAAGAAACACTGAAGCTTTCTTT.

The J gene is TRBJ2-6, the V gene TRBV15; D may be TRBD1 (6 bases). The CDR3 loop spans 20 amino acids. Trimming took off 4 bases at V and 0 bases at J, with 22 bases between the two ends. Germline CDR1 and CDR2: LNHNV and YYDKDF (reference sequence). The CDR3 DNA reads TGTGCCACCAGCACCGAAACGGACAGCGGTCGGTTCTCTGGGGCCAACGTCCTGACTTTC. Protein sequence: CATSTETDSGRFSGANVLTF.

The chain employs TRBV7-3 and TRBJ2-3, with D perhaps matching TRBD2 (6 bases). CDR1 SGHTA and CDR2 FQGTGA come from the germline V gene. V was shortened by 2 bases and J by 9 bases, with 15 bases between the two germline ends. This CDR3 contains 14 residues. The CDR3 coding sequence is TGTGCCAGCAGCTTACCCACCGCGGGGAGGACGCAGTATTTT. Translated: CASSLPTAGRTQYF.

The gene calls are TRBV5-1 and TRBJ2-7; the match to TRBD1 covers 10 bases. Germline CDR1 and CDR2: SGHRS and YFSETQ. V was pared by 2 bases and J by 0 bases, with 20 bases of the junction left unmatched. The CDR3 sequence is 21 residues long. The CDR3 region has the DNA TGCGCCAGCAGCTTAGAGGGGGTGGGGGACCGACAGGGGGCCCGCTCCTACGAGCAGTACTTC. Protein product: CASSLEGVGDRQGARSYEQYF.